This T cell receptor (beta chain) derives from a study of identical twins (TCRdb year 2016). Study-wide context: To test whether fetal clonotypes persist, the study used deep sequencing on TCR alpha and beta repertoires from monozygotic twins, unrelated adults of various ages, and cord blood. Replicate twin experiments were performed at different times using different library preparation protocols to rule out contamination.

Paper-wide results and their limitations: Compared with coincidental sharing between unrelated individuals, out-of-frame TCR alpha sequences shared between twins showed an excess of sequences with low generation probability. Zero-insertion analyses could be partly confounded by invariant T cells such as MAIT and iNKT, although diverse VJ usage argued against such confounding for most clonotypes. Recombination models systematically underestimated out-of-frame TCR alpha sharing in monozygotic twins but agreed with sharing between unrelated individuals. Because the same donors could not be followed over many years, conclusions were based on cross-sectional statistical analysis. A weaker excess of twin sharing was found in beta out-of-frame sequences because the signal-to-noise ratio was lowered by fewer shared sequences. Fewer insertions were carried by abundant cord blood beta clonotypes; a weaker similar trend was observed in young adult naive repertoires, while no such trend was observed in memory repertoires.

All donors were healthy Caucasians. Three pairs of female monozygotic twins, all aged roughly 18 to 29 years, made up the twin cohort. Positive isolation kits from Invitrogen were used to isolate the CD4+ and CD8+ T cell populations. About this clonotype: Its recognized antigen is unknown. The input lacks base qualities; no much larger clone sits a single base away.

The protocol used for the library was 5' RACE. The data were produced on an Illumina HiSeq 2000. Template switching added a universal primer binding site, and the final cDNA carried a unique molecular identifier that allowed TCR cDNA molecules to be counted accurately. Specific primers in the conserved constant-segment region were used to synthesize first-strand cDNA for TCR alpha and beta chains. Each cDNA library was double barcoded, with a SMART-Mk sample barcode plus Illumina barcodes, to control for contamination. TruSeq adapter sequences along with Illumina sample barcodes were introduced in two successive PCR steps. The Illumina HiSeq platform was used with custom primers to sequence TCR alpha and beta cDNA libraries. The authors' analysis ran thus. MiGEC processed the raw reads to extract unique molecular identifiers, while MiXCR was used to determine the CDR3 positions. Recombination models were inferred per individual with the repgenHMM and IGoR tools using an EM algorithm. The tcR package in R was used for shared clonotype analysis, with sharing normalized by the product of cloneset sizes. Out-of-frame nonproductive sequences were analyzed to study raw recombination free of thymic and clonal selection effects. Using fastp at Q25 and MiXCR, TCRdb reprocessed the public reads and kept productive beta chains. Rows with a matching CDR3 protein are joined into one entry that keeps the most common DNA and genes. None of the V and J calls come from the authors' own analysis; TCRdb made them. Present in this sample are 450,000 or so distinct CDR3 sequences, around 15% of which were seen just once. Clones ranked in the top ten supply approximately 1% of the sample.

Reading the germline V gene gives CDR1 SNHLY and CDR2 FYNNEI. V is cut by 7 bases and J by 5 bases, and the space between the germline ends is 14 bases. The CDR3 contains 13 residues, cysteine and phenylalanine counted. The sequence is cut down to CDR3 DNA, 39 bases in frame from base 1. These data are also associated with another study on yellow fever vaccine responses in identical twins. Per the second study: The authors reported that the T cell response to vaccination in identical twins appeared partly convergent and partly personalized. Focusing on identical twins, the study followed the T cell clones that responded to the vaccine, and did so with precision.

The receptor comes from a woman younger than 30 in good health. The sequenced material came from CD4+ T cells sorted from blood. The V gene is TRBV2 and the J gene is TRBJ2-5, and the D gene may be TRBD1, 6 bases matching. The encoded CDR3 is CASTDRFRETQYF. The nucleotides are TGTGCCAGCACAGACAGGTTTAGGGAGACCCAGTACTTC.